These 10 T cell receptor beta chains were all obtained from the same sample, sequenced in a study of OX40 agonist ivuxolimab in advanced cancers. The data were produced by immunoSEQ multiplex PCR, yet TCRdb's version contains in-frame clones alone and is incomplete. The sample includes 35,000 to 55,000 clones, more than 80% of them seen just once. This material consisted of CD4+ or CD8+ T cells sorted from blood, taken in a trial of the OX40 agonist ivuxolimab. Receptors originate from an adult with an advanced solid tumor such as melanoma, head and neck, liver or kidney cancer.

Concerning this clone itself: The same CDR3 also results from other DNA sequences found in this sample. V usage is TRBV6-1 and J usage is TRBJ2-7; TRBD1 matches 9 bases. The CDR3 is made up of 15 amino acids. V gave up 6 bases and J gave up 0 bases; unmatched junction bases: 6. The germline V gene encodes CDR1 MNHNS and CDR2 SASEGT. CDR3 residues: CASREGQGISYEQYF. CDR3 in DNA: TGTGCCAGCAGAGAGGGACAGGGAATCTCCTACGAGCAGTACTTC.

The CDR3 loop reads CSVEGGLGETQYF. The CDR3 DNA reads TGCAGCGTTGAAGGGGGGCTAGGGGAGACCCAGTACTTC. The chain is built from TRBV29-1 and TRBJ2-5; D is perhaps TRBD1 (6 bases). V lost 1 base and J 5 bases, leaving 11 bases between the germline ends. Germline CDR1 and CDR2: SQVTM and ANQGSEA. This CDR3 comprises 13 residues.

The J gene is TRBJ1-4, the V gene TRBV15; possible D gene TRBD1, 6 bases. Trimming shortened V by 5 bases and J by 8 bases, and 18 bases separated the two germline ends. Germline V gives CDR1 LNHNV, CDR2 YYDKDF (reference sequence). The CDR3 has 15 residues. The CDR3 here is CATSSPGRGNEKLFF. In nucleotides, the CDR3 is TGTGCCACCAGCTCACCGGGGAGGGGGAACGAAAAACTGTTTTTT.

This clone was detected once. This chain links TRBV9 with TRBJ2-2; possible D gene TRBD1, 6 bases. V lost 4 bases and J lost 4, with 11 bases in between. The germline CDR1 and CDR2 sequences are SGDLS and YYNGEE. The CDR3 runs 14 residues. The CDR3 coding sequence is TGTGCCAGCAGCCCTCCCAGGGGCACCGGGGAGCTGTTTTTT. Amino acids: CASSPPRGTGELFF.

CDR3 region: CASSYIPPREAYEQYF. The CDR3 coding sequence is TGTGCCAGCAGCTACATCCCCCCGCGGGAGGCCTACGAGCAGTACTTC. V gene TRBV7-2 combines with J gene TRBJ2-7; 8 nucleotides line up with TRBD2. This CDR3 comprises 16 residues. V lost 4 bases and J lost 2; bases outside the gene matches: 10. Looked up from germline, CDR1 is SGHTA and CDR2 is FQGNSA.

The chain uses TRBV6-5 and TRBJ2-1; D possibly corresponds to TRBD2 (5 bases). The ends were cut back, 2 bases at V and 5 bases at J, with 13 bases in the middle. CDR1 MNHEY and CDR2 SVGAGI come from the germline V gene. CDR3 length: 15 residues. The CDR3 here is CASSYGSSPHNEQFF. The CDR3 coding sequence is TGTGCCAGCAGTTACGGGAGTTCCCCCCACAATGAGCAGTTCTTC.

The chain combines TRBV9 with TRBJ1-5; a weak D match, TRBD1 (5 bases). The CDR3 is made up of 17 amino acids. The germline V gene encodes CDR1 SGDLS and CDR2 YYNGEE. V shed 0 bases and J shed 2 bases, with 15 bases lying between them. CDR3 protein: CASSVAIGSGGNQPQHF. In nucleotides, the CDR3 is TGTGCCAGCAGCGTAGCGATTGGATCGGGGGGCAATCAGCCCCAGCATTTT.

A word on this clone: The junction departs from the called germline gene at one end, perhaps through a read error. This chain connects TRBV15 to TRBJ2-3; D is possibly TRBD1 or TRBD2 (6 bases each). Germline loops: CDR1 LNHNV, CDR2 YYDKDF (reference sequence). CDR3 length: 17 residues. The DNA for the CDR3 is TGTGCCACCAGCAGCCCCTTTCCGGAGGGGGGTACAGATACGCGGTATTTT. Its protein is CATSSPFPEGGTDTRYF.

The genes are TRBV7-9 and TRBJ2-3, with TRBD1 matching 7 bases. The CDR3 covers 16 residues. Germline V CDR1 and CDR2: SEHNR, FQNEAQ (reference sequence). J gave up 3 bases and V 2 bases, and 8 bases lay outside the gene matches. In DNA, the CDR3 is TGTGCCAGCAGCTTAAAGACAGGGTTAGGTACAGATACGCAGTATTTT. Translating gives CASSLKTGLGTDTQYF.

Concerning this clone itself: Other nucleotide sequences from this sample produce the same CDR3. J is TRBJ2-7 and V is TRBV29-1; D call uncertain. The V gene's germline CDR1 is SQVTM and CDR2 ANQGSEA. Trimming removed 4 bases from V and 1 base from J, with 11 bases in between. The CDR3 contains 13 residues. The CDR3 is CSVVGIGSYEQYF. CDR3 in DNA: TGCAGCGTTGTAGGTATTGGTTCCTACGAGCAGTACTTC.